Listed here are 30 T cell receptor beta chains from one sample, sequenced in a study of T cell changes during pregnancy in multiple sclerosis. Generated by immunoSEQ multiplex PCR, the TCRdb table keeps only in-frame clones and is missing some. The sample has around 85,000 clones, approximately 90% seen once; the top ten hold about 3.8%. Sequencing was performed on PBMCs, taken in the first trimester of pregnancy. These receptors all stem from a female donor in good health, serving as a control in a pregnancy study. Some clones in this sample may be carry-over from other donors' samples.

This clone was picked up one time. The V call is TRBV28, the J call TRBJ2-1; D call uncertain. Trimming pared 2 bases from V and 10 bases from J, leaving 9 bases between. Germline V CDR1 and CDR2: MDHEN, SYDVKM. The CDR3 has 12 amino acids. The CDR3 region has the DNA TGTGCCAGCAGTTTAACCCTACTCGAGCAGTTCTTC. This sequence encodes CASSLTLLEQFF.

This chain joins TRBV10-3 and TRBJ2-7; TRBD2 is a possible D gene (7 bases). The CDR3 covers 13 residues. CDR1 is ENHRY and CDR2 is SYGVKD in the germline V gene. V dropped 7 bases and J dropped 0 bases, with 10 bases sitting between them. CDR3 residues: CAITGGLSYEQYF. The DNA of the CDR3 is TGTGCCATCACGGGGGGCCTCTCCTACGAGCAGTACTTC.

This sequence joins TRBV10-2 and TRBJ1-2; possible D gene TRBD1, 6 bases. Germline CDR1 is WSHSY and CDR2 is SAAADI. The CDR3 loop spans 13 amino acids. Trimming shortened V by 8 bases and J by 6 bases, and 16 bases separated the two germline ends. The DNA of the CDR3 is TGCGCCAGCTTCTCACAGGGTCTAAATGGCTACACCTTC. Amino acid sequence: CASFSQGLNGYTF.

The chain carries TRBV10-2 and TRBJ2-1; 12 nucleotides line up with TRBD2. Looked up from germline, CDR1 is WSHSY and CDR2 is SAAADI. This CDR3 is 15 amino acids long. V trimming: 5 bases; J trimming: 4 bases; junction bases outside the gene matches: 3. CDR3 DNA: TGCGCCAGCAGTACTAGCGGGGGGACATACAATGAGCAGTTCTTC. Encoded protein: CASSTSGGTYNEQFF.

This rearrangement joins TRBV4-3 to TRBJ2-4; 7 bases line up with TRBD2. Germline CDR1 reads LGHNA; CDR2 reads YSLEER. V shed 0 bases, J shed 0 bases, and the junction held 8 bases outside the gene matches. CDR3 length equals 18 residues. In DNA, the CDR3 is TGCGCCAGCAGCCAAGATCTTCTAGCGGTCATAGCCAAAAACATTCAGTACTTC. Its protein is CASSQDLLAVIAKNIQYF.

This CDR3 reads CASSSSGGLGETQYF. CDR3 nucleotide sequence: TGTGCCAGCAGCTCGTCGGGGGGTCTCGGGGAGACCCAGTACTTC. The rearrangement joins TRBV11-2 to TRBJ2-5, with 7 nucleotides matching TRBD2. J lost 5 bases, V lost 4 bases, and 10 bases had no gene match. Germline lookup yields CDR1 SGHAT and CDR2 FQNNGV. The CDR3 is 15 residues long. The full variable domain, rest sourced from reference TRBV11-2 and TRBJ2-5, is EAGVAQSPRYKIIEKRQSVAFWCNPISGHATLYWYQQILGQGPKLLIQFQNNGVVDDSQLPKDRFSAERLKGVDSTLKIQPAKLEDSAVYLCASSSSGGLGETQYFGPGTRLLVL.

In DNA form, the CDR3 reads TGTGCCAGCAGCGGGGGCAGCTACGAGCAGTACTTC. This translates into CASSGGSYEQYF. The rearrangement links TRBV9 to TRBJ2-7, with D possibly being TRBD1 (5 bases). The CDR3 is made up of 12 amino acids. Trimming removed 3 bases at V and 3 bases at J, with 7 bases between. Per the germline V gene, CDR1 is SGDLS and CDR2 is YYNGEE.

The chain recombines TRBV11-2 with TRBJ2-2; D possibly corresponds to TRBD2 (6 bases). The V gene lost 1 base and the J gene lost 2 bases, with 14 bases spanning the gap. The CDR3 has 17 residues. CDR1 is SGHAT, CDR2 FQNNGV, per germline. Here the CDR3 DNA reads TGTGCCAGCAGCTTAGTACGGGAGACCATTAACACCGGGGAGCTGTTTTTT. This codes for CASSLVRETINTGELFF. Using reference TRBV11-2 and TRBJ2-2 for the parts outside the CDR3, the full variable domain is EAGVAQSPRYKIIEKRQSVAFWCNPISGHATLYWYQQILGQGPKLLIQFQNNGVVDDSQLPKDRFSAERLKGVDSTLKIQPAKLEDSAVYLCASSLVRETINTGELFFGEGSRLTVL.

This chain joins TRBV7-6 and TRBJ2-1; 8 nucleotides align to TRBD2. The length of the CDR3 is 18 residues. Trimming took 0 bases from V and 3 from J; bases not matched to a gene: 10. From germline, CDR1 is SGHVS and CDR2 FNYEAQ. The CDR3 loop is CASSLAVSGVIHYNEQFF. In DNA, the CDR3 is TGTGCCAGCAGCTTAGCGGTTAGCGGGGTAATACACTACAATGAGCAGTTCTTC.

The rearrangement joins TRBV4-2 to TRBJ2-1; the D is unclear. Trimming took 1 base from V and 5 from J, leaving 6 bases between them. CDR3 length: 13 residues. Per germline, CDR1 LGHNA and CDR2 YNFKEQ. The CDR3 protein is CASSQASDNEQFF. CDR3 DNA sequence: TGTGCCAGCAGCCAAGCTAGTGACAATGAGCAGTTCTTC.

The genes are TRBV7-2 and TRBJ2-1, with 7 bases aligning to TRBD2. CDR1 and CDR2 from the germline V gene are SGHTA and FQGNSA. The CDR3 consists of 14 residues. With V trimmed by 5 bases and J by 5 bases, 6 bases remained unmatched. CDR3 bases: TGTGCCAGCAGCCAAGGACTAGGCCACAATGAGCAGTTCTTC. Translating it yields CASSQGLGHNEQFF.

The rearrangement joins TRBV6-1 to TRBJ2-2, with 9 bases aligning to TRBD1. The V segment lost 3 bases and the J segment 7 bases; nucleotides outside the gene matches: 6. Germline V gene lookup returns CDR1 MNHNS and CDR2 SASEGT. This CDR3 contains 15 residues. The CDR3 DNA reads as TGTGCCAGCAGTGACCAGGGACAGGGAGGCGGGGAGCTGTTTTTT. This encodes CASSDQGQGGGELFF.

The CDR3: CAISGEGANVLTF. In DNA form, the CDR3 reads TGTGCCATCAGTGGAGAAGGGGCCAACGTCCTGACTTTC. The chain combines TRBV10-3 with TRBJ2-6; D is unresolved. This CDR3 region has 13 residues. From germline, CDR1 is ENHRY and CDR2 SYGVKD. V was pared by 4 bases and J by 4 bases, with 5 bases between.

This clone has a single count. The chain carries TRBV11-1 and TRBJ2-2; D is unresolved. V shed 4 bases and J shed 6 bases, with 6 bases lying between them. The CDR3 is 12 residues long. The germline CDR1 and CDR2 sequences are SGHAT and FQDESV (reference sequence). The chain's CDR3 is CASSSAAGELFF. Written as DNA, the CDR3 is TGTGCCAGCAGCTCTGCAGCCGGGGAGCTGTTTTTT.

The chain combines TRBV5-1 with TRBJ2-5; no clear D gene. The CDR3 extends over 13 amino acids. Trimming pared 5 bases from V and 5 bases from J, leaving 13 bases between. Germline V lookup: CDR1 SGHRS, CDR2 YFSETQ. This chain's CDR3 is CASRLDVRETQYF. CDR3 bases: TGCGCCAGCAGGCTAGACGTTAGGGAGACCCAGTACTTC.

This clone was seen only a few times. This chain links TRBV30 with TRBJ1-6, with 7 bases aligning to TRBD1. The CDR3 has 13 residues. The V and J ends lost 5 bases and 7 bases, in that order; junction bases with no gene match: 5. Germline V lookup: CDR1 GTSNPN, CDR2 SVGIG (reference sequence). The CDR3 nucleotides are TGTGCCTGGGCGGGACAGATGAATTCACCCCTCCACTTT. It translates to CAWAGQMNSPLHF.

The chain employs TRBV9 and TRBJ2-1; TRBD2 matches 8 bases. The CDR3 is 16 residues long. The V and J ends lost 3 bases and 5 bases, in that order; junction bases with no gene match: 10. Germline CDR1 reads SGDLS; CDR2 reads YYNGEE. CDR3 DNA: TGTGCCAGCAGCGGCGTCACCGGGACTAGGCACAATGAGCAGTTCTTC. Residues: CASSGVTGTRHNEQFF.

The rearrangement joins TRBV28 to TRBJ1-2, with TRBD1 as a possible D gene (6 bases). Germline V lookup: CDR1 MDHEN, CDR2 SYDVKM. The CDR3 contains 12 residues. V gave up 5 bases and J gave up 6 bases, with 10 bases separating them. In nucleotides, the CDR3 is TGTGCCAGCAGTCTAGGGACACATGGCTACACCTTC. Amino acid sequence: CASSLGTHGYTF.

DNA for the CDR3: TGCAGCGTTGAAGGACTCACAGGGTGGTATGGCTACACCTTC. It translates to CSVEGLTGWYGYTF. The V gene is TRBV29-1, the J gene TRBJ1-2; possible D gene TRBD1, 6 bases. Between the trimmed V and J ends, which lost 1 base and 5 bases, there was a span of 14 bases. Germline values: CDR1 SQVTM, CDR2 ANQGSEA. This CDR3 region has 14 residues.

The chain combines TRBV28 with TRBJ2-3; D possibly corresponds to TRBD2 (7 bases). Trimming removed 3 bases at V and 3 bases at J, with 16 bases between. Germline V gives CDR1 MDHEN, CDR2 SYDVKM. The CDR3 length is 16 residues. The CDR3: CASSFLGARGTDTQYF. CDR3 DNA: TGTGCCAGCAGTTTCTTGGGGGCGCGGGGGACAGATACGCAGTATTTT.

The rearrangement uses TRBV6-5 and TRBJ2-7; TRBD2 might be the D (5 bases). Trimming removed 8 bases from V and 3 bases from J, with 8 bases in between. CDR1 is MNHEY, CDR2 SVGAGI, per germline. The CDR3 covers 11 residues. The CDR3 is CASGEGYEQYF. The CDR3 bases are TGTGCCAGCGGAGAGGGCTACGAGCAGTACTTC.

The chain couples TRBV5-6 to TRBJ1-6; 8 bases align to TRBD1. Trimming removed 0 bases from V and 7 bases from J; junction bases left unmatched: 0. The CDR3 sequence is 14 residues long. The germline gives CDR1 SGHDT, CDR2 YYEEEE. The CDR3 DNA is TGTGCCAGCAGCTTGGCAGGGGGCAATTCACCCCTCCACTTT. Protein: CASSLAGGNSPLHF.

The chain links TRBV5-6 to TRBJ2-3, with 9 positions matching TRBD1. Per the germline V gene, CDR1 is SGHDT and CDR2 is YYEEEE. The CDR3 runs 13 residues. V gave up 3 bases and J gave up 6 bases; unmatched junction bases: 2. In DNA form, the CDR3 reads TGTGCCAGCAGCTGGGACAGGGTTGATACGCAGTATTTT. It specifies CASSWDRVDTQYF.

The chain joins TRBV10-2 to TRBJ2-5; 7 bases agree with TRBD1. Losses at the gene ends were 6 bases for V and 4 bases for J; bases not matched to a gene: 8. This CDR3 has 14 residues. CDR1 WSHSY and CDR2 SAAADI come from the germline V gene. As DNA, the CDR3 is TGCGCCAGCAGCCCGACAGGGAGCGGAGAGACCCAGTACTTC. Its protein product is CASSPTGSGETQYF.

V is TRBV5-6 and J is TRBJ1-3; weak D call: TRBD1 (6 bases). Germline V gene lookup returns CDR1 SGHDT and CDR2 YYEEEE. Trimming left V 4 bases short and J 2 bases short, with 22 bases between. The CDR3 length is 18 residues. The CDR3 sequence is CASSVRGANRGAGNTIYF. CDR3 in DNA: TGTGCCAGCAGCGTCAGGGGCGCAAATAGAGGTGCTGGAAACACCATATATTTT. Variable domain in full (rest from reference TRBV5-6 and TRBJ1-3): DAGVTQSPTHLIKTRGQQVTLRCSPKSGHDTVSWYQQALGQGPQFIFQYYEEEERQRGNFPDRFSGHQFPNYSSELNVNALLLGDSALYLCASSVRGANRGAGNTIYFGEGSWLTVV.

The chain carries TRBV5-4 and TRBJ2-5, with TRBD2 matching over 7 bases. V dropped 0 bases and J dropped 3; count of bases not matched to a gene: 2. Germline values: CDR1 SGHNT, CDR2 YYREEE (reference sequence). The CDR3 runs 14 residues. The CDR3 is CASSLASGEETQYF. Here the CDR3 DNA reads TGTGCCAGCAGCTTGGCCAGCGGGGAAGAGACCCAGTACTTC.

This clone has only one observation. The V call is TRBV28, the J call TRBJ1-4; D remains ambiguous. This CDR3 has 13 residues. CDR1 and CDR2 (germline): MDHEN, SYDVKM. Trimming stripped 5 bases from V and 7 bases from J, with 11 bases between. CDR3: CASSPPRVEKLFF. The DNA of the CDR3 is TGTGCCAGCAGTCCCCCAAGAGTTGAAAAACTGTTTTTT.

The V call is TRBV30, the J call TRBJ2-2; D is possibly TRBD2 (6 bases). CDR1 is GTSNPN, CDR2 SVGIG, per germline (reference sequence). The CDR3 loop spans 14 amino acids. The V end lost 7 bases, the J end lost 7 bases, and 19 bases lay between the germline ends. CDR3: CAFRGAAGIGELFF. CDR3 DNA sequence: TGTGCCTTTAGGGGTGCCGCGGGAATCGGGGAGCTGTTTTTT.

The gene calls are TRBV5-4 and TRBJ2-7; D may be TRBD2 (6 bases). Germline V gene lookup returns CDR1 SGHNT and CDR2 YYREEE (reference sequence). This CDR3 has 13 residues. Trimming cost V 4 bases and J 3 bases, with 11 bases left between them. The CDR3 region has the DNA TGTGCCAGCAGCACCGGGACTCACTACGAGCAGTACTTC. As protein: CASSTGTHYEQYF.

The chain employs TRBV28 and TRBJ1-1; 11 nucleotides agree with TRBD1. The CDR3 runs 17 residues. The germline V gene encodes CDR1 MDHEN and CDR2 SYDVKM. With 4 bases clipped from V and 4 bases from J, the junction kept 11 bases outside the gene matches. CDR3 in DNA: TGTGCCAGCAGTTCGAGTTCCGGGACAGGGGGTGTCACTGAAGCTTTCTTT. This encodes CASSSSSGTGGVTEAFF.